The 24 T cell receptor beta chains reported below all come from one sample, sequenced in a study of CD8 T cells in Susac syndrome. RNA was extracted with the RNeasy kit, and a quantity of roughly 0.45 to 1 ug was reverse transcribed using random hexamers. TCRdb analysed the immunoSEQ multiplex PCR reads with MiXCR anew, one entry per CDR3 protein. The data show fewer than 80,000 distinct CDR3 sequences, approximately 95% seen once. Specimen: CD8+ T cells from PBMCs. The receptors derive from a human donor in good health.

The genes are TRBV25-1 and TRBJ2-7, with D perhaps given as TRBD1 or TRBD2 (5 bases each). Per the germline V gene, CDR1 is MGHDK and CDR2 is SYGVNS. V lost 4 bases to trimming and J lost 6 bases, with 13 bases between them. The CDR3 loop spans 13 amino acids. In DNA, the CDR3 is TGTGCCAGCAGTGGCCCCGGGACGCTCGAGCAGTACTTC. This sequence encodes CASSGPGTLEQYF.

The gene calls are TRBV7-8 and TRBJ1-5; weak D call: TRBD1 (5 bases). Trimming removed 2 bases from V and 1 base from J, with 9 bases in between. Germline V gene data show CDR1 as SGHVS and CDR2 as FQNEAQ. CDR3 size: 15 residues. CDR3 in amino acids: CASSLPTESNQPQHF. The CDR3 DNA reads TGTGCCAGCAGCTTACCGACAGAGAGCAATCAGCCCCAGCATTTT.

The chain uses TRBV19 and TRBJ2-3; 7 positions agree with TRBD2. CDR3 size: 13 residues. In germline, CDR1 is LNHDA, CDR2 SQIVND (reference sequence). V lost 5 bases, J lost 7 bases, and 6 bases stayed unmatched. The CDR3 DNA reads TGTGCCAGTAGTTCCCTAGCGGCACATACGCAGTATTTT. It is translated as CASSSLAAHTQYF. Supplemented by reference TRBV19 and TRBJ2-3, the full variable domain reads DGGITQSPKYLFRKEGQNVTLSCEQNLNHDAMYWYRQDPGQGLRLIYYSQIVNDFQKGDIAEGYSVSREKKESFPLTVTSAQKNPTAFYLCASSSLAAHTQYFGPGTRLTVL.

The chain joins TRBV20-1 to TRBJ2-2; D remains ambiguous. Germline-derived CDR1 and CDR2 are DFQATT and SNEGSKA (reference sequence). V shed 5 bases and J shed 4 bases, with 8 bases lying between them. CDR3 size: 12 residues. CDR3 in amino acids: CSAAKGTGELFF. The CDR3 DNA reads TGCAGTGCTGCAAAGGGCACCGGGGAGCTGTTTTTT.

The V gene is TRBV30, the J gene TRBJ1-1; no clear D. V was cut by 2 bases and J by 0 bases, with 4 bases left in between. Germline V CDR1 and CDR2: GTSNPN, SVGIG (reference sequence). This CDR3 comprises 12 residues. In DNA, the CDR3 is TGTGCCTGGAGTCCAATGAACACTGAAGCTTTCTTT. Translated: CAWSPMNTEAFF.

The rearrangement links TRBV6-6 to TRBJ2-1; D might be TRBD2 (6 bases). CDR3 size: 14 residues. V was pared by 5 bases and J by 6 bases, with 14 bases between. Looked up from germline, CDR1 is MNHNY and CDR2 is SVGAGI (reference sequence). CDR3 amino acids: CASSRTGVGNEQFF. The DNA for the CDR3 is TGTGCCAGCAGTCGAACGGGGGTGGGCAATGAGCAGTTCTTC.

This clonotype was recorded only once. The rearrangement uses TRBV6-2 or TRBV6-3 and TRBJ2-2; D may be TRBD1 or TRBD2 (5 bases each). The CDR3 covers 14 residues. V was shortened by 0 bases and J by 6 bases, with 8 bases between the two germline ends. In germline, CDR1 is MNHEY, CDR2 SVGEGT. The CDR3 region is CASSYSPGPGELFF. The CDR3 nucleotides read TGTGCCAGCAGTTACTCCCCGGGGCCCGGGGAGCTGTTTTTT.

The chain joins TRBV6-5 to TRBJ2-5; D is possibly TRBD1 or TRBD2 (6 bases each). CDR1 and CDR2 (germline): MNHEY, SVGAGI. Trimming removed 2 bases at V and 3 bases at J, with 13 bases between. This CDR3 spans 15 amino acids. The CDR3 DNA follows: TGTGCCAGCAGTTACGCGGGGTCAGGGGAAGAGACCCAGTACTTC. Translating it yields CASSYAGSGEETQYF.

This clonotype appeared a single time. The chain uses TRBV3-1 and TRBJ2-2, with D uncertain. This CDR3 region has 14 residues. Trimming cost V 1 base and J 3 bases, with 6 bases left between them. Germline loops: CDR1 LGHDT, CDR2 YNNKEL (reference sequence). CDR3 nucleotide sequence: TGTGCCAGCAGCCAAGGAAGGGACACCGGGGAGCTGTTTTTT. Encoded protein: CASSQGRDTGELFF.

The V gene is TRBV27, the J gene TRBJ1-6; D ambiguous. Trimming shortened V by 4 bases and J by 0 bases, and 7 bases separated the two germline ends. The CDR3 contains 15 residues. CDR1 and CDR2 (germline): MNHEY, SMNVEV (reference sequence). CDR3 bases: TGTGCCAGCAGTTCCCTGGGCTCCTATAATTCACCCCTCCACTTT. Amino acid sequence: CASSSLGSYNSPLHF.

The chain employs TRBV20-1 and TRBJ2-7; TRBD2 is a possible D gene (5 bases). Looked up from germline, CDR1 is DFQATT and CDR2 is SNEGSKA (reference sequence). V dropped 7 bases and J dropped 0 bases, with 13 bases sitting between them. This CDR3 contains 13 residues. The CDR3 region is CSGRPINSYEQYF. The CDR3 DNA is TGCAGTGGGAGGCCGATAAACTCCTACGAGCAGTACTTC.

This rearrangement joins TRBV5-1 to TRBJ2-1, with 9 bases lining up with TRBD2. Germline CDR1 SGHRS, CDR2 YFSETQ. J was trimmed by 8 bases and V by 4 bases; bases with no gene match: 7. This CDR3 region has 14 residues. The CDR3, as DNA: TGCGCCAGCAGCCAGCGGGGGGCCCTGGATGAGCAGTTCTTC. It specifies CASSQRGALDEQFF.

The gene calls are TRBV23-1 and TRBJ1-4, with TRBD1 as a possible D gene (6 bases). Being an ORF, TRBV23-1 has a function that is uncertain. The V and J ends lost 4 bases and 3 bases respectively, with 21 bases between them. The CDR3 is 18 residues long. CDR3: CASSRKIVQGLANEKLFF. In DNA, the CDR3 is TGCGCCAGCAGTCGGAAAATCGTACAGGGCCTTGCTAATGAAAAACTGTTTTTT.

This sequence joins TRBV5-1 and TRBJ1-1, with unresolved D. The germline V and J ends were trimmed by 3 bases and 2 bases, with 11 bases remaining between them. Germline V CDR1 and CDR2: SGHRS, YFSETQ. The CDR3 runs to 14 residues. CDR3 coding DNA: TGCGCCAGCAGCTCCCGAGCGGGAAACACTGAAGCTTTCTTT. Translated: CASSSRAGNTEAFF. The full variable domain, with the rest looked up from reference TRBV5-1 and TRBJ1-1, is KAGVTQTPRYLIKTRGQQVTLSCSPISGHRSVSWYQQTPGQGLQFLFEYFSETQRNKGNFPGRFSGRQFSNSRSEMNVSTLELGDSALYLCASSSRAGNTEAFFGQGTRLTVV.

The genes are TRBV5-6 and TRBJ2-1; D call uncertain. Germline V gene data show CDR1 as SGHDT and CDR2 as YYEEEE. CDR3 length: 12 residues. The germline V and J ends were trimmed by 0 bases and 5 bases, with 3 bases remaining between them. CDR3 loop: CASSLGNNEQFF. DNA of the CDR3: TGTGCCAGCAGCTTGGGTAACAATGAGCAGTTCTTC.

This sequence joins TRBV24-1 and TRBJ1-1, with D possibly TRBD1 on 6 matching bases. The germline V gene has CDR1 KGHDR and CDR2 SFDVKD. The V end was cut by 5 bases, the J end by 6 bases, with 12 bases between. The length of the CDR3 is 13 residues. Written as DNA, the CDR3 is TGTGCCACCAGTGGGGGGGCGAGCGCTGAAGCTTTCTTT. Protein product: CATSGGASAEAFF.

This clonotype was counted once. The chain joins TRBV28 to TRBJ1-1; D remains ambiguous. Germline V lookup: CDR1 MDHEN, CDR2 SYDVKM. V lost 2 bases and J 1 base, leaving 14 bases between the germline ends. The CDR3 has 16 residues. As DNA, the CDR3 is TGTGCCAGCAGTTTAGCTGTTGGCTTCTCGAACACTGAAGCTTTCTTT. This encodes CASSLAVGFSNTEAFF.

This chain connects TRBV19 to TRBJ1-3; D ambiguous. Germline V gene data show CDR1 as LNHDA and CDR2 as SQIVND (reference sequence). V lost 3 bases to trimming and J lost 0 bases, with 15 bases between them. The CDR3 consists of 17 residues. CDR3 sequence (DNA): TGTGCCAGTAGTATGGATTTCGTCTACAGCTCTGGAAACACCATATATTTT. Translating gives CASSMDFVYSSGNTIYF.

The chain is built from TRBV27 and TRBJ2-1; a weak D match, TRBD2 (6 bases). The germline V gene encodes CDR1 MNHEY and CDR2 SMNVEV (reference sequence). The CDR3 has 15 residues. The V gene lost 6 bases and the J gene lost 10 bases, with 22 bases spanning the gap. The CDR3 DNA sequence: TGTGCCAGCAGCTGGAGGGGCCCCTCCTTTCTAGAGCAGTTCTTC. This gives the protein CASSWRGPSFLEQFF.

CDR3 bases: TGTGCCAGCAGCTTCGACAGGGAAACCTATAACTATGGCTACACCTTC. Translation: CASSFDRETYNYGYTF. This chain connects TRBV7-9 to TRBJ1-2; 7 bases agree with TRBD1. The CDR3 spans 16 residues. The V segment lost 3 bases and the J segment 1 base; nucleotides outside the gene matches: 8. Germline lookup yields CDR1 SEHNR and CDR2 FQNEAQ (reference sequence).

CDR3 in DNA: TGCAGCGCTTCAAAAGAGGCGGGGGCCAACCAAGAGACCCAGTACTTC. Translated: CSASKEAGANQETQYF. The chain uses TRBV29-1 and TRBJ2-5, with D perhaps TRBD2 (7 bases). Trimming removed 7 bases from V and 0 bases from J, with 21 bases in between. The CDR3 is made up of 16 amino acids. CDR1 and CDR2 from the germline V gene are SQVTM and ANQGSEA.

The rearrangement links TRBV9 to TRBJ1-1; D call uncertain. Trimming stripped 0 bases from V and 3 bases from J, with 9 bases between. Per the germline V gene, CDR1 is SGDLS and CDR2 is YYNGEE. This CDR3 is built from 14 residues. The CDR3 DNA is TGTGCCAGCAGCGTAGGTGACTTCGACACTGAAGCTTTCTTT. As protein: CASSVGDFDTEAFF.

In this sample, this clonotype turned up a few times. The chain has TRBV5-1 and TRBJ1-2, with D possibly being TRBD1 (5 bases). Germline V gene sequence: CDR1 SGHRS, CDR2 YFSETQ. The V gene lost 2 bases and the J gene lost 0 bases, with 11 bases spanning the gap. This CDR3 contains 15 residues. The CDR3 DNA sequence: TGCGCCAGCAGCTTATCGGGGGAAGCTAACTATGGCTACACCTTC. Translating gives CASSLSGEANYGYTF.

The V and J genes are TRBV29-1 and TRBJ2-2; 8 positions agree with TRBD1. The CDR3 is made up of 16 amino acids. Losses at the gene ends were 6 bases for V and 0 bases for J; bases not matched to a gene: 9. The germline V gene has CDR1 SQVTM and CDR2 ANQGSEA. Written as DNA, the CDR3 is TGCAGCGTCGACGAACCGGGACAGGCGAACACCGGGGAGCTGTTTTTT. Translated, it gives CSVDEPGQANTGELFF.